This T cell receptor (beta chain) stems from a study of pediatric ulcerative colitis. General study findings and limits: Acute severe colitis showed lower rectal diversity from clonal expansions.

Comment on this clone: Antigen: not known.

Generated by immunoSEQ multiplex PCR, the TCRdb table keeps only in-frame clones and is missing some. The table has roughly 45,000 clones, 78% seen once. One to two pinch biopsies were taken from the rectum during colonoscopy. The V gene's germline CDR1 is SGHNT and CDR2 YYREEE (reference sequence). The CDR3 is 12 amino acids. The ends were cut back, 2 bases at V and 8 bases at J, with 10 bases in the middle. The clonotype was recovered from a girl aged 10-17 years with moderate ulcerative colitis. V is TRBV5-4 and J is TRBJ1-1; D uncertain. The source material was gut tissue. CDR3 sequence: CASSLKDGEAFF. CDR3 DNA: TGTGCCAGCAGCTTAAAGGATGGGGAAGCTTTCTTT.